This section outlines one T cell receptor beta chain sequence together with its context. The germline V gene encodes CDR1 SGHDT and CDR2 YYEEEE. This CDR3 region has 16 residues. V was cut by 0 bases and J by 2 bases, with 12 bases left in between. Authors' data handling: The assay estimated nucleated cells by amplifying reference gene primers. Repertoires were generated with immunoSEQ multiplex PCR, while TCRdb's copy carries only in-frame clones and drops some. From that table come the V and J calls and clone size; the DNA was used to work out D and trimming. The table lists approximately 290,000 clones, about 89% of them singletons. The data are from a study of blood T cell repertoires in COVID-19. Study summary: Acute and convalescent COVID-19 samples came from the United States, Italy and Spain.

Sample: peripheral blood. V and J are TRBV5-6 and TRBJ2-1, with a weak D call TRBD2 (6 bases). The receptor was isolated from a young man with acute or convalescent COVID-19. This CDR3 is CASSLVSPGAYNEQFF. The CDR3 nucleotides read TGTGCCAGCAGCTTGGTATCCCCGGGGGCCTACAATGAGCAGTTCTTC.